Listed below are T cell receptor beta chains from one sample, sequenced in a study of blood T cell repertoires in COVID-19. The repertoire was sequenced with immunoSEQ multiplex PCR; TCRdb's copy has only in-frame clones and lacks some. The sample records 300,000 to 450,000 clones, 85% being singletons. Sequencing used peripheral blood. The source of these receptors is a woman between 18 and 29 years old with acute or convalescent COVID-19. Each CDR3 is given with its conserved first and last residue. A D gene is named only where the DNA matches it firmly. Not every row has a clone size; where given, it reads once, few, many or a size class.

TRBV28	.	TRBJ2-7	.	TGTGCCAGCAGTTTATATAACTACGAGCAGTACTTC	CASSLYNYEQYF
TRBV11-3	.	TRBJ1-1	.	TGTGCCAGCAGCTTAGAATCAGGGGAGAACACTGAAGCTTTCTTT	CASSLESGENTEAFF
TRBV7-2	TRBD1	TRBJ1-2	.	TGTGCCTGGCTGAGCGCGGGACAGAAGGATGGCTACACCTTC	CAWLSAGQKDGYTF
TRBV13	TRBD1	TRBJ1-3	.	TGTGCCAGCAGCTTAGAGACAGGGGCTGGAAACACCATATATTTT	CASSLETGAGNTIYF
TRBV13	TRBD1	TRBJ2-1	.	TGTGCCACAGGGACAGAATACAATGAGCAGTTCTTC	CATGTEYNEQFF
TRBV7-3	TRBD2	TRBJ2-1	once	TGTGCCAGCAGCCAACTGCAGACTAGCGGGAAAAACAATGAGCAGTTCTTC	CASSQLQTSGKNNEQFF
TRBV30	.	TRBJ2-7	.	TGTGCCTGGAGTCTTAGCCACGAGCAGTACTTC	CAWSLSHEQYF
TRBV5-6	.	TRBJ1-6	.	TGTGCCAGCAGCCTCCGGGCACCACAGGGCGCGTCACCCCTCCACTTT	CASSLRAPQGASPLHF
TRBV11-2	.	TRBJ1-1	.	TGTGCCAGCAGCTTACCCCCCCGGGTATTAGACACTGAAGCTTTCTTT	CASSLPPRVLDTEAFF
TRBV28	TRBD1	TRBJ1-1	.	TGTGCCAGCACCCAGGGGGCTGCTAGGGAAGCTTTCTTT	CASTQGAAREAFF
TRBV5-1	.	TRBJ2-7	.	TGCGCCAGCAGCTTGGTCGAAGGGGGCGAGCAGTACTTC	CASSLVEGGEQYF
TRBV12-3/TRBV12-4	.	TRBJ1-5	.	TGTGCCAGCAATCAGGCCAATCAGCCCCAGCATTTT	CASNQANQPQHF
TRBV4-1	TRBD1	TRBJ1-2	once	TGCGCCAGCAGCCAAGGTGACAGGGGGCTTGACTATGGCTACACCTTC	CASSQGDRGLDYGYTF
TRBV12-3/TRBV12-4	.	TRBJ1-2	.	TGTGCCAGCAGTTTTCGGGGCTATGGCTACACCTTC	CASSFRGYGYTF
TRBV7-2	.	TRBJ1-1	.	TGTGCCAGCAGCTCCCAACAGGGGAACACTGAAGCTTTCTTT	CASSSQQGNTEAFF
TRBV18	.	TRBJ2-3	.	TGTGCCAGCTCACAAAACTCGCGCACAGATACGCAGTATTTT	CASSQNSRTDTQYF
TRBV9	TRBD2	TRBJ2-1	.	TGTGCCAGCAGCGTGAATTTAGCGGGGGGCCCCTACAATGAGCAGTTCTTC	CASSVNLAGGPYNEQFF
TRBV19	TRBD1	TRBJ1-5	.	TGTGCCAGTAGTTCCCTCTTTGCCAGGGGGCCAAAAGTAAGCAATCAGCCCCAGCATTTT	CASSSLFARGPKVSNQPQHF
TRBV2	TRBD2	TRBJ2-7	.	TGTGCCAGCAGTGCATCTAGCGGGAGCTCCTACGAGCAGTACTTC	CASSASSGSSYEQYF
TRBV7-2	.	TRBJ2-7	.	TGTGCCAGCAGCTTAGGCGGGACCTCCTACGAGCAGTACTTC	CASSLGGTSYEQYF
TRBV18	.	TRBJ1-5	.	TGTGCCAGCTCACCAGACCAGGGGAGCAATCAGCCCCAGCATTTT	CASSPDQGSNQPQHF
TRBV28	.	TRBJ1-4	.	TGTGCCAGCAGTTTTTCAGGGAAGGGAAAACTGTTTTTT	CASSFSGKGKLFF
TRBV6-1	.	TRBJ1-2	.	TGTGCCAGCAGTGAAGCGGAGGAAAGCTATGGCTACACCTTC	CASSEAEESYGYTF
TRBV7-2	.	TRBJ1-6	.	TGTGCCAGCAGAGGATCGGAGGGTTTTTCACCCCTCCACTTT	CASRGSEGFSPLHF
TRBV18	TRBD2	TRBJ2-3	.	TGTGCCAGCTCACCACTAGCGGGAGCCACAGATACGCAGTATTTT	CASSPLAGATDTQYF
TRBV28	TRBD2	TRBJ2-7	.	TGTGCCAGCAGTTTAGTGGGAAGGTTGGTGGGACTAGCGGGAGGGCCCGTCGGGTACGAGCAGTACTTC	CASSLVGRLVGLAGGPVGYEQYF
TRBV9	.	TRBJ2-7	.	TGTGCCAGCAGCGTAGCTTCCGGGTCCTTCTACGAGCAGTACTTC	CASSVASGSFYEQYF
TRBV24-1	TRBD2	TRBJ2-1	once	TGTGCCACCAGTTCCAGGACTAGACAATCCTACAATGAGCAGTTCTTC	CATSSRTRQSYNEQFF
TRBV30	TRBD1	TRBJ1-5	.	TGTGCCTGGAGTGGAGGACAGGGAGAAGAGCCCCAGCATTTT	CAWSGGQGEEPQHF
TRBV9	.	TRBJ2-3	.	TGTGCCAGCAGCCTTGTCGCGGACTATCCTAGCACAGATACGCAGTATTTT	CASSLVADYPSTDTQYF
TRBV6-5	.	TRBJ2-3	.	TGTGCCAGCAGTTACTCGTCGAGAACAGATACGCAGTATTTT	CASSYSSRTDTQYF
TRBV12-3/TRBV12-4	TRBD1	TRBJ2-3	.	TGTGCCAAGGACAGGGGGCAAGATACGCAGTATTTT	CAKDRGQDTQYF
TRBV12-5	.	TRBJ1-5	once	TGTGCTAGTGGTTCAGATTTTAATCAGCCCCAGCATTTT	CASGSDFNQPQHF
TRBV11-2	.	TRBJ2-2	.	TGTGCCAGCAGCTCACCCTATGAGAACACCGGGGAGCTGTTTTTT	CASSSPYENTGELFF
TRBV28	.	TRBJ1-5	.	TGTGCCAGCAGTCCCTCATTAACTTCTAGCAATCAGCCCCAGCATTTT	CASSPSLTSSNQPQHF
TRBV6-5	TRBD1	TRBJ1-1	.	TGTGCCAGCAAGGGACAGGGGAACACTGAAGCTTTCTTT	CASKGQGNTEAFF
TRBV29-1	TRBD1	TRBJ2-1	.	TGCAGCGCACCCCAGGGGGCGAATTCCTACAATGAGCAGTTCTTC	CSAPQGANSYNEQFF
TRBV27	.	TRBJ1-3	.	TGTGCCAGCAGTTTACAGGGAACCGGAAACACCATATATTTT	CASSLQGTGNTIYF
TRBV6-1	.	TRBJ1-3	.	TGTGCCAGCAGTGAGGACAGCTTCTCTGGAAACACCATATATTTT	CASSEDSFSGNTIYF
TRBV6-5	.	TRBJ1-2	.	TGTGCCAGCAGTTCGGGGATACCCTATGGCTACACCTTC	CASSSGIPYGYTF
TRBV3-1/TRBV3-2	.	TRBJ1-4	.	TGTGCCAGCAGCCGAAGACAAGGGGCAGGGCGAGCAACTAATGAAAAACTGTTTTTT	CASSRRQGAGRATNEKLFF
TRBV28	.	TRBJ1-2	few	TGTGCCAGCAGGGAGACGGGACAAAGGACTAGTGGCTACACCTTC	CASRETGQRTSGYTF
TRBV28	.	TRBJ1-2	.	TGTGCCAGCAGTTTGTTGAGAAAATATGGCTACACCTTC	CASSLLRKYGYTF
TRBV7-9	.	TRBJ1-2	.	TGTGCCAGCAGCTTGTCAGGCATGAGTAGTGGCTACACCTTC	CASSLSGMSSGYTF
TRBV7-9	.	TRBJ2-4	.	TGTGCCAGCGTGGGACAAGACAAAAACATTCAGTACTTC	CASVGQDKNIQYF
TRBV27	TRBD1	TRBJ2-7	few	TGTGCCAGCAGCTTTTACAGGGGCACCTACGAGCAGTACTTC	CASSFYRGTYEQYF